The present TCR beta chain was sequenced within a study of blood T cell repertoires in COVID-19. Study-wide context: COVID-19 samples collected from the United States, Italy and Spain covered acute and convalescent phases. Sample material is recorded as cDNA or gDNA derived from T cells, B-cell-depleted T cells, or PBMCs.

The V and J ends lost 6 bases and 9 bases, in that order; junction bases with no gene match: 10. Germline assignment: CDR1 KGHSH and CDR2 LQKENI. This CDR3 region has 15 residues. Under the authors' procedure: Using reference gene primer amplification, nucleated cell counts were estimated. Libraries were prepared by immunoSEQ multiplex PCR; TCRdb keeps only in-frame clonotypes and omits some of them. That table gives V, J and clone size, and the DNA gave D and trimming. The sample has about 270,000 clones, less than 90% seen once. Sequenced input: peripheral blood. The chain combines TRBV18 with TRBJ2-1, with 11 bases fitting TRBD1. The receptor comes from a woman in her thirties with COVID-19, enrolled during active disease. The CDR3 DNA reads TGTGCCAGCTCTTCCTGGACAGGGGGCTACGGTGAGCAGTTCTTC. Translating gives CASSSWTGGYGEQFF.